One and the same sample provided the 15 T cell receptor beta chains below, sequenced in a study of blood T cell repertoires in COVID-19. Assay: immunoSEQ multiplex PCR; the TCRdb copy retains only in-frame clones and omits some. The data contain roughly 250,000 clones, nearly 90% of them singletons. The source material was peripheral blood. Every receptor here comes from a woman aged 40 to 50 who had recovered from COVID-19.

V is TRBV19 and J is TRBJ2-3; 8 bases line up with TRBD2. The CDR3 length is 14 residues. Germline V gene lookup returns CDR1 LNHDA and CDR2 SQIVND (reference sequence). The ends lost 6 bases at V and 4 bases at J; junction bases unmatched: 6. CDR3 bases: TGTGCCAGTAGCGTCGGGAGGGTGGCAGATACGCAGTATTTT. Translating gives CASSVGRVADTQYF.

The CDR3 is CASSPRGTSVYEQYF. The DNA for the CDR3 is TGTGCCAGCTCACCAAGGGGGACTAGCGTTTACGAGCAGTACTTC. This rearrangement joins TRBV18 to TRBJ2-7; TRBD2 agrees at 10 bases. Looked up from germline, CDR1 is KGHSH and CDR2 is LQKENI. The CDR3 sequence is 15 residues long. With 2 bases clipped from V and 4 bases from J, the junction kept 5 bases outside the gene matches.

The chain is built from TRBV27 and TRBJ1-6; the D gene is possibly TRBD1 (5 bases). Trimming removed 3 bases from V and 11 bases from J, with 14 bases in between. The CDR3 runs 14 residues. The V gene's germline CDR1 is MNHEY and CDR2 SMNVEV (reference sequence). In DNA form, the CDR3 reads TGTGCCAGCAGTTTGGCAGGGACTGGGACACCCCTCCACTTT. This sequence encodes CASSLAGTGTPLHF.

The chain carries TRBV5-1 and TRBJ2-1; D unclear. The V and J ends lost 0 bases and 0 bases respectively, with 10 bases between them. This CDR3 has 16 residues. Germline CDR1 is SGHRS and CDR2 is YFSETQ. The CDR3 region is CASSLGNYLSYNEQFF. The CDR3 coding sequence is TGCGCCAGCAGCTTGGGGAACTACCTCTCCTACAATGAGCAGTTCTTC.

The DNA for the CDR3 is TGCAGCGTTGCCCGGGGAGTGGGATTCAATGAGCAGTTCTTC. Translating it yields CSVARGVGFNEQFF. The V call is TRBV29-1, the J call TRBJ2-1, with D possibly TRBD2 on 5 matching bases. There are 14 residues in the CDR3. Per the germline V gene, CDR1 is SQVTM and CDR2 is ANQGSEA. Trimming stripped 4 bases from V and 6 bases from J, with 16 bases between.

The gene calls are TRBV3-1 (or the pseudogene TRBV3-2) and TRBJ1-4; TRBD1 is a possible D gene (5 bases). Germline V CDR1 and CDR2: LGHDT, YNNKEL (reference sequence). This CDR3 is built from 17 residues. V shed 0 bases and J shed 13 bases, with 24 bases lying between them. CDR3: CASSQDPRSGEFNLLFF. The DNA for the CDR3 is TGTGCCAGCAGCCAAGATCCCCGTTCGGGGGAGTTTAATTTACTGTTTTTT.

V and J are TRBV28 and TRBJ1-2, with D perhaps matching TRBD1 (5 bases). V lost 2 bases, J lost 5 bases, and 15 bases lay in between. The CDR3 contains 15 residues. Germline V CDR1 and CDR2: MDHEN, SYDVKM. CDR3 protein: CASSLMMGKGYGYTF. The CDR3 DNA is TGTGCCAGCAGTTTAATGATGGGTAAGGGGTATGGCTACACCTTC.

This chain uses TRBV12-3 or TRBV12-4 with TRBJ2-7, with a weak D call TRBD2 (5 bases). V lost 4 bases and J lost 4, with 8 bases in between. The CDR3 has 12 amino acids. The CDR3 here is CASSSRGYEQYF. The CDR3 DNA follows: TGTGCCAGCAGTTCCCGAGGGTACGAGCAGTACTTC.

This clone has just one count. This chain joins TRBV11-3 and TRBJ1-4; D ambiguous. Germline CDR1 SGHNT, CDR2 YENEEA. Deletions cut 2 bases from V and 8 bases from J, with 15 bases between. There are 15 residues in the CDR3. CDR3 DNA sequence: TGTGCCAGCAGCTTAAAGTCGAGTTTTTCGGAAAAACTGTTTTTT. It is translated as CASSLKSSFSEKLFF.

The chain couples TRBV28 to TRBJ2-6; D ambiguous. From germline, CDR1 is MDHEN and CDR2 SYDVKM. The V end was cut by 6 bases, the J end by 4 bases, with 7 bases between. The CDR3 runs to 13 residues. CDR3 sequence reads: CASRIQGANVLTF. For the CDR3, the DNA is TGTGCCAGCAGGATACAGGGGGCCAACGTCCTGACTTTC.

In its sample, this clone was seen once. The rearrangement joins TRBV6-5 to TRBJ1-6, with 7 positions matching TRBD1. Looked up from germline, CDR1 is MNHEY and CDR2 is SVGAGI. V shed 7 bases and J 8 bases; nucleotides not matched to a gene: 8. This CDR3 has 14 residues. This CDR3 is CASIRQGWDSPLHF. CDR3 DNA sequence: TGTGCCAGCATCCGACAGGGATGGGATTCACCCCTCCACTTT.

This chain joins TRBV9 and TRBJ1-4; possibly TRBD1 for D (5 bases). This CDR3 region has 14 residues. From germline, CDR1 is SGDLS and CDR2 YYNGEE. Trimming left V 4 bases short and J 5 bases short, with 12 bases between. The CDR3 bases are TGTGCCAGCAGCATCCGCGGGGCAAATGAAAAACTGTTTTTT. It is translated as CASSIRGANEKLFF.

The chain is built from TRBV11-2 and TRBJ2-2, with 7 bases fitting TRBD2. CDR1 is SGHAT and CDR2 is FQNNGV in the germline V gene. There are 14 residues in the CDR3. Unmatched junction bases numbered 7, after V lost 6 bases and J lost 6 bases. CDR3 residues: CASRAGTTAGELFF. Written as DNA, the CDR3 is TGTGCCAGCAGGGCGGGGACTACAGCCGGGGAGCTGTTTTTT.

The genes are TRBV7-2 and TRBJ2-7, with no clear D. Germline lookup yields CDR1 SGHTA and CDR2 FQGNSA. The CDR3 has 15 amino acids. V shed 5 bases and J shed 4 bases, with 18 bases lying between them. The CDR3 DNA reads TGTGCCAGCAGCCCAAGCTCTCAAGTCAGGTACGAGCAGTACTTC. It is translated as CASSPSSQVRYEQYF.

The chain joins TRBV6-5 to TRBJ2-1; 9 nucleotides line up with TRBD2. Germline CDR1 reads MNHEY; CDR2 reads SVGAGI. V was pared by 10 bases and J by 7 bases, with 11 bases of the junction left unmatched. This CDR3 has 14 residues. CDR3 nucleotide sequence: TGTGCCACCTCCGTGAGACTAGCGGAAAATGAGCAGTTCTTC. Translation gives CATSVRLAENEQFF.